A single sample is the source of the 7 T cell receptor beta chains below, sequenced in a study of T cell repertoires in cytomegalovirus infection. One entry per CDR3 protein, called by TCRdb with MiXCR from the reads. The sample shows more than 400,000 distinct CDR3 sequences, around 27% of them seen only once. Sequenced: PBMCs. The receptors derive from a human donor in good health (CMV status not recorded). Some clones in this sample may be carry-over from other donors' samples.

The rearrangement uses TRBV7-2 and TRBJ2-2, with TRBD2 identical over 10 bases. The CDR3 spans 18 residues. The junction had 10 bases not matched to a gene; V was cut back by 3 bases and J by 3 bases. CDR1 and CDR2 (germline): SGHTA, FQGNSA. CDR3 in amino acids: CASSFLAGVKSHTGELFF. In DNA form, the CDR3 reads TGTGCCAGCAGCTTCCTAGCGGGAGTTAAATCCCACACCGGGGAGCTGTTTTTT.

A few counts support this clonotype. The CDR3 sequence is CSASPQAGTGELFF. CDR3 bases: TGCAGTGCAAGTCCCCAGGCGGGTACCGGGGAGCTGTTTTTT. The chain is built from TRBV20-1 and TRBJ2-2; maybe TRBD2 (5 bases). This CDR3 has 14 residues. CDR1 and CDR2 from the germline V gene are DFQATT and SNEGSKA (reference sequence). V shed 6 bases and J shed 5 bases, with 16 bases lying between them.

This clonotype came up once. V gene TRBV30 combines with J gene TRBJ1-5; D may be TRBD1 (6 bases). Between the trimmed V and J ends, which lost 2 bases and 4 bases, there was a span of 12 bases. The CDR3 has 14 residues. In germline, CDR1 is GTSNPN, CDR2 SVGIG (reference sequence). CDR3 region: CAWSPGGPNQPQHF. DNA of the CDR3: TGTGCCTGGAGTCCGGGGGGCCCAAATCAGCCCCAGCATTTT. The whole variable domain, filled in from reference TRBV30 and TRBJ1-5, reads SQTIHQWPATLVQPVGSPLSLECTVEGTSNPNLYWYRQAAGRGLQLLFYSVGIGQISSEVPQNLSASRPQDRQFILSSKKLLLSDSGFYLCAWSPGGPNQPQHFGDGTRLSIL.

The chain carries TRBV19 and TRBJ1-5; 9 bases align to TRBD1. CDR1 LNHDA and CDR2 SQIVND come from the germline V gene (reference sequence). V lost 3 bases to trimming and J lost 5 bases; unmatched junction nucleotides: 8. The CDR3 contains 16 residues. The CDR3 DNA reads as TGTGCCAGTAGTATTCGGTACAGGGGGCCCTATCAGCCCCAGCATTTT. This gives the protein CASSIRYRGPYQPQHF.

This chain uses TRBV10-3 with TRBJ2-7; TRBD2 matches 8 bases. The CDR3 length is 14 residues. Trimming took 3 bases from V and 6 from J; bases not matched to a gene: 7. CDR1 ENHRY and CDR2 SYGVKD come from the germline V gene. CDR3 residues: CAISEAGETLEQYV. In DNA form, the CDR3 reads TGTGCCATCAGTGAAGCGGGAGAAACCCTCGAGCAGTACGTC.

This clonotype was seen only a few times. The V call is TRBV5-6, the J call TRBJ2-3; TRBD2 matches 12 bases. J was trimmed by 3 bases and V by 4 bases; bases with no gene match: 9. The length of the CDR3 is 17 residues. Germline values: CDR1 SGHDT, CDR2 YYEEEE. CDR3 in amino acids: CASSGSTSGSWTDTQYF. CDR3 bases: TGTGCCAGCAGCGGCTCGACTAGCGGGAGTTGGACAGATACGCAGTATTTT.

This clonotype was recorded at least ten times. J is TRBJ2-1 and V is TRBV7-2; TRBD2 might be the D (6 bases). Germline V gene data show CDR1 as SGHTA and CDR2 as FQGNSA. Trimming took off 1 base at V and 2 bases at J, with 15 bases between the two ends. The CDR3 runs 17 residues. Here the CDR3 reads CASSLVASVSTYNEQFF. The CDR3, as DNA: TGTGCCAGCAGCTTAGTGGCTAGCGTTTCAACCTACAATGAGCAGTTCTTC.